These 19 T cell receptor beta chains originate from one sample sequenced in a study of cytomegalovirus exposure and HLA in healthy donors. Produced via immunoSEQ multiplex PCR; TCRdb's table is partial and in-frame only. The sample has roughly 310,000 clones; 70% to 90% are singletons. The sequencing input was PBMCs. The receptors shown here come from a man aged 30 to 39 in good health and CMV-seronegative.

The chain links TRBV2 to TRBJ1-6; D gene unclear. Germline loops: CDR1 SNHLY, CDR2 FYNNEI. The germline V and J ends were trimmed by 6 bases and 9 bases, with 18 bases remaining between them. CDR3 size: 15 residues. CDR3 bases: TGTGCCAGCAGACTATCGAAAGAAATGGGTTCACCCCTCCACTTT. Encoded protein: CASRLSKEMGSPLHF.

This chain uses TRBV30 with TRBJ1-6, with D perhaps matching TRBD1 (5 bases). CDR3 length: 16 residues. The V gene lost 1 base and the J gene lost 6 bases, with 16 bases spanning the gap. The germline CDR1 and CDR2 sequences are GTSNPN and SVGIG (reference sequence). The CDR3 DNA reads TGTGCCTGGAGTGGACCGGGGGGTTCCGGTAATTCACCCCTCCACTTT. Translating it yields CAWSGPGGSGNSPLHF.

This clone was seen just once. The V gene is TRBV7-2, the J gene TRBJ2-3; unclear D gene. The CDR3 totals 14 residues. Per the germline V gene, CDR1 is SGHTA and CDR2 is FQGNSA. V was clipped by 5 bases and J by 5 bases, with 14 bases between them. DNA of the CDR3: TGTGCCAGCAGCCGTGACGGCTCGGGAGATACGCAGTATTTT. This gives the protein CASSRDGSGDTQYF.

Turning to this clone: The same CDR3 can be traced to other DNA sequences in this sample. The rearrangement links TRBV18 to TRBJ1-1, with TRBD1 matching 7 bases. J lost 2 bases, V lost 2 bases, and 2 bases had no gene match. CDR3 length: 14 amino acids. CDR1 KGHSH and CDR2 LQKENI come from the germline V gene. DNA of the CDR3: TGTGCCAGCTCACCAAGGGGGCTTAACACTGAAGCTTTCTTT. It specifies CASSPRGLNTEAFF.

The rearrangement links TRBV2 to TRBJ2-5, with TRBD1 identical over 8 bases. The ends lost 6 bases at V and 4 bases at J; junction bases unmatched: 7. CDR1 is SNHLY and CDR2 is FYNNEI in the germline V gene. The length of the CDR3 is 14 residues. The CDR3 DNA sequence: TGTGCCAGCAGGGACAGGGTAAATCGAGAGACCCAGTACTTC. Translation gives CASRDRVNRETQYF.

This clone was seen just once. CDR3 nucleotides: TGTGCCCGAAGTAGCGGGGAACCAGATACGCAGTATTTT. Its translation: CARSSGEPDTQYF. This sequence joins TRBV30 and TRBJ2-3; 8 bases map to TRBD2. CDR3 size: 13 residues. CDR1 is GTSNPN and CDR2 is SVGIG in the germline V gene (reference sequence). V was clipped by 8 bases and J by 4 bases; unmatched bases: 8.

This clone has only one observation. DNA of the CDR3: TGTGCCAGCGGGCGGGGGGTGAAAGAGACCCAGTACTTC. It codes for CASGRGVKETQYF. V is TRBV27 and J is TRBJ2-5; 8 bases map to TRBD2. V lost 8 bases and J lost 3; bases outside the gene matches: 5. The CDR3 totals 13 residues. Germline V lookup: CDR1 MNHEY, CDR2 SMNVEV (reference sequence).

In DNA form, the CDR3 reads TGTGCCAGCAGCCGGGACTTACAAGAGACCCAGTACTTC. Translated: CASSRDLQETQYF. The genes are TRBV7-2 and TRBJ2-5; possibly TRBD2 for D (6 bases). Germline V gene lookup returns CDR1 SGHTA and CDR2 FQGNSA. The CDR3 runs to 13 residues. V lost 5 bases, J lost 2 bases, and 9 bases lay in between.

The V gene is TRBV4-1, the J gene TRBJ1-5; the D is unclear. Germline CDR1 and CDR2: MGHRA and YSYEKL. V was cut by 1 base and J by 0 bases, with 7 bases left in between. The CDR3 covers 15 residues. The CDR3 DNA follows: TGCGCCAGCAGCCAAGCTAAAACTAGCAATCAGCCCCAGCATTTT. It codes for CASSQAKTSNQPQHF.

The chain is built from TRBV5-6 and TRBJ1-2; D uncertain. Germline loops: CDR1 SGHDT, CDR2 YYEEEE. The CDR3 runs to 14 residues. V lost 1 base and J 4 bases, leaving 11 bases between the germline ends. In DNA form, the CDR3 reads TGTGCCAGCAGCTTGTTCCGCGCTCTCTATGGCTACACCTTC. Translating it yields CASSLFRALYGYTF.

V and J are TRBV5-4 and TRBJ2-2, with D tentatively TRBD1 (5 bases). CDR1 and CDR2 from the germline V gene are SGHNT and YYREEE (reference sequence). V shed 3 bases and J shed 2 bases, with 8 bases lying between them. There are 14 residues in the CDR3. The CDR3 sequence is CASSWQGNTGELFF. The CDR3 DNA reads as TGTGCCAGCAGCTGGCAGGGAAACACCGGGGAGCTGTTTTTT.

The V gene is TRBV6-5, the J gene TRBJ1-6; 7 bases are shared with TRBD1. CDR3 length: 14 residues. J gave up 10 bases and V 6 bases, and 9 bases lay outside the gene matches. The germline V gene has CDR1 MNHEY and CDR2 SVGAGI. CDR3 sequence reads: CASRSGTAGSPLHF. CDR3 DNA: TGTGCCAGCAGGTCCGGGACAGCTGGCTCACCCCTCCACTTT.

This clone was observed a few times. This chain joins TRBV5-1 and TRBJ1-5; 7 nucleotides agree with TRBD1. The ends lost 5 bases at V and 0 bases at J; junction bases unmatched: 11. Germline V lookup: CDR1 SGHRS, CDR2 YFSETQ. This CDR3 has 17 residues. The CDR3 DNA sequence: TGCGCCAGCAGACTGGACCAGGGGGTACATAGCAATCAGCCCCAGCATTTT. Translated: CASRLDQGVHSNQPQHF. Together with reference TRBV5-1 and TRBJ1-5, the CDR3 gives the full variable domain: KAGVTQTPRYLIKTRGQQVTLSCSPISGHRSVSWYQQTPGQGLQFLFEYFSETQRNKGNFPGRFSGRQFSNSRSEMNVSTLELGDSALYLCASRLDQGVHSNQPQHFGDGTRLSIL.

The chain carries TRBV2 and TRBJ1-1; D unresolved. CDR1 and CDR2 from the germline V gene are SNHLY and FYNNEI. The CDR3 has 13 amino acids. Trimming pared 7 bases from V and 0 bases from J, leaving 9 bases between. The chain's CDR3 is CASTPDMNTEAFF. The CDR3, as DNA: TGTGCCAGCACGCCAGACATGAACACTGAAGCTTTCTTT.

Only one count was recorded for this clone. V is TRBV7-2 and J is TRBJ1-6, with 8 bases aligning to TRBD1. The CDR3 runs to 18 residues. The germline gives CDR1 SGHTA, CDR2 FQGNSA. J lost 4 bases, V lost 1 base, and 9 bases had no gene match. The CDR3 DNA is TGTGCCAGCAGCTTAGGGGTGGCAGGGGGCAATTATAATTCACCCCTCCACTTT. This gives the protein CASSLGVAGGNYNSPLHF.

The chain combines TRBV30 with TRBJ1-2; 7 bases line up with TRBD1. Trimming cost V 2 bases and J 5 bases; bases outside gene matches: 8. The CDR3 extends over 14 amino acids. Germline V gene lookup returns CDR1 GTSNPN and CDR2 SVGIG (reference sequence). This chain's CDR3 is CAWSPETGRYGYTF. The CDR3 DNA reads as TGTGCCTGGAGTCCCGAGACAGGGAGATATGGCTACACCTTC. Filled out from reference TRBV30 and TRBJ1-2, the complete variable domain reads SQTIHQWPATLVQPVGSPLSLECTVEGTSNPNLYWYRQAAGRGLQLLFYSVGIGQISSEVPQNLSASRPQDRQFILSSKKLLLSDSGFYLCAWSPETGRYGYTFGSGTRLTVV.

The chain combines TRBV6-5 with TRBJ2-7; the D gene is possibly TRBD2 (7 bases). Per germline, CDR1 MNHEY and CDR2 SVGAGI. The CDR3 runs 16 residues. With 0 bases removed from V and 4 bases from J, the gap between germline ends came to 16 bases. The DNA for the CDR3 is TGTGCCAGCAGTTACTCGAGGGGGGGAGGTTCGTACGAGCAGTACTTC. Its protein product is CASSYSRGGGSYEQYF.

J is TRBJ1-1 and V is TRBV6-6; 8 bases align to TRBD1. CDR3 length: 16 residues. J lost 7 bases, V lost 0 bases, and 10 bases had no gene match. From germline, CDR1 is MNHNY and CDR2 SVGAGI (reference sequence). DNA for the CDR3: TGTGCCAGCAGTTACTCGGGCGGGACAGGTATTGGTGAAGCTTTCTTT. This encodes CASSYSGGTGIGEAFF.

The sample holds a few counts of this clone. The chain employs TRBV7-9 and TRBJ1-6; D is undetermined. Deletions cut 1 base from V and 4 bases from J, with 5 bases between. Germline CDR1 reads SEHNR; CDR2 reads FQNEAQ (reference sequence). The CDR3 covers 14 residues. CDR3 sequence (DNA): TGTGCCAGCAGCTTAGTACAGTATAATTCACCCCTCCACTTT. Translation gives CASSLVQYNSPLHF.